Shown below are 4 T cell receptor beta chains from a single sample sequenced in a study of PD-L1 blockade in urothelial cancer. The repertoire was sequenced with immunoSEQ multiplex PCR; TCRdb's copy has only in-frame clones and lacks some. Here the sample spans 75,000 to 90,000 clones, more than 75% being singletons. Sequenced material: PBMCs, taken around atezolizumab (anti-PD-L1) treatment. These TCRs come from a man aged 65 to 79 with urothelial cancer.

V is TRBV7-9 and J is TRBJ2-3, with 14 nucleotides matching TRBD2. The CDR3 is 16 residues long. Germline V lookup: CDR1 SEHNR, CDR2 FQNEAQ (reference sequence). V was clipped by 5 bases and J by 6 bases; unmatched bases: 7. CDR3 residues: CASSRTSGRNRDTQYF. The CDR3 DNA reads TGTGCCAGCAGCCGGACTAGCGGGAGGAACAGGGATACGCAGTATTTT.

The CDR3 region has the DNA TGTGCCAGCTCACCATCAGGTATGAACACTGAAGCTTTCTTT. It is translated as CASSPSGMNTEAFF. The chain recombines TRBV18 with TRBJ1-1; no definite D call. CDR1 is KGHSH and CDR2 is LQKENI in the germline V gene. The CDR3 loop spans 14 amino acids. The V gene lost 2 bases and the J gene lost 0 bases, with 7 bases spanning the gap.

The chain carries TRBV19 and TRBJ1-1; the D is unclear. This CDR3 is built from 13 residues. Trimming took off 6 bases at V and 7 bases at J, with 15 bases between the two ends. Germline CDR1 reads LNHDA; CDR2 reads SQIVND (reference sequence). CDR3 sequence (DNA): TGTGCCAGTAGCACGGAGAGGGAGGTTGAAGCTTTCTTT. It translates to CASSTEREVEAFF.

This clone appeared once. J is TRBJ2-7 and V is TRBV5-1; 9 bases fit TRBD1. The CDR3 runs 13 residues. Per the germline V gene, CDR1 is SGHRS and CDR2 is YFSETQ. V lost 3 bases, J lost 3 bases, and 1 base stayed unmatched. The CDR3 nucleotides read TGCGCCAGCAGCTGGGACAGGGACTACGAGCAGTACTTC. This sequence encodes CASSWDRDYEQYF.